This T cell receptor (beta chain) was sequenced during a study of cytomegalovirus exposure and HLA in healthy donors. General study results and limits: DRB1 had the most TCR associations and HLA-C the fewest, a later analysis found, with rates varying by HLA locus.

Trimming removed 6 bases from V and 4 bases from J, with 6 bases in between. The V gene's germline CDR1 is SNHLY and CDR2 FYNNEI. The CDR3 runs 11 residues. At collection, donors were nominally healthy, but unrecorded immune exposures were probable. Concerning this clone itself: Its antigen is unknown.

PCR employed 60 Vbeta and 13 Jbeta primers. Produced via immunoSEQ multiplex PCR; TCRdb's table is partial and in-frame only. The data contain 200,000 to 250,000 clones, 70% to 85% of them singletons. The sample comprised PBMCs. This sequence joins TRBV2 and TRBJ1-2; no definite D call. The sequence was obtained from a girl aged 2 to 9 in good health and CMV-seronegative. CDR3 loop: CASRNSYGYTF. CDR3 nucleotide sequence: TGTGCCAGCAGAAACAGCTATGGCTACACCTTC.